This T cell receptor (beta chain) came from a study of blood T cell repertoires in COVID-19. Study background: Acute-phase and convalescent COVID-19 samples originated in the United States, Italy and Spain.

Here immunoSEQ multiplex PCR was the method, and the copy in TCRdb shows in-frame clones only, minus some. The sample records 250,000 or so clones, 89% being singletons. Trimming removed 2 bases at V and 0 bases at J, with 11 bases between. Germline CDR1 KGHSH, CDR2 LQKENI. This CDR3 has 16 amino acids. The sequencing sample was made of peripheral blood. The chain recombines TRBV18 with TRBJ2-1, with a tentative D call TRBD2 (6 bases). This receptor was identified in a woman aged 40 to 50 who had recovered from COVID-19. The CDR3 spells CASSPGGASSYNEQFF. The CDR3 region has the DNA TGTGCCAGCTCACCAGGAGGGGCAAGCTCCTACAATGAGCAGTTCTTC.